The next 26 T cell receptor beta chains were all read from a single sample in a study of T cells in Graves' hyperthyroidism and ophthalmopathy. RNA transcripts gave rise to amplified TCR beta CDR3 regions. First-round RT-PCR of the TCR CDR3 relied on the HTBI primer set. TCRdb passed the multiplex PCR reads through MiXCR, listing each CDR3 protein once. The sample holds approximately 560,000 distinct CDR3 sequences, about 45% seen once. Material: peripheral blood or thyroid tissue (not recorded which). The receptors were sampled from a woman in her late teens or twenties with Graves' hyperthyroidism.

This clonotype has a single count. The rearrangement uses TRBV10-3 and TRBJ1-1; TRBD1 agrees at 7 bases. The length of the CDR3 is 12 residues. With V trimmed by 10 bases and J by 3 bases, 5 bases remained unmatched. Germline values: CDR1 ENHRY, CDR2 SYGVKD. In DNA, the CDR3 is TGTGCCAGTGTTCAGGGGGACACTGAAGCTTTCTTT. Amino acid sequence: CASVQGDTEAFF.

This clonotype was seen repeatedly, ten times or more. CDR3 loop: CASSKGDPAASPLHF. CDR3 DNA sequence: TGTGCCAGCAGTAAAGGGGACCCGGCAGCTTCACCCCTCCACTTT. The chain combines TRBV2 with TRBJ1-6; tentatively, D is TRBD1 (5 bases). Trimming took 5 bases from V and 9 from J, leaving 17 bases between them. Per the germline V gene, CDR1 is SNHLY and CDR2 is FYNNEI. The CDR3 is 15 residues long.

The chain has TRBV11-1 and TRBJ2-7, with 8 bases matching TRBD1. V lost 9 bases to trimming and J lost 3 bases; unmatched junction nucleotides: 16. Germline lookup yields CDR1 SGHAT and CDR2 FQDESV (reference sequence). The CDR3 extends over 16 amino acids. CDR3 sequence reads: CASSTGARTGNYEQYF. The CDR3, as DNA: TGTGCCAGTAGTACCGGGGCTCGGACAGGGAACTACGAGCAGTACTTC.

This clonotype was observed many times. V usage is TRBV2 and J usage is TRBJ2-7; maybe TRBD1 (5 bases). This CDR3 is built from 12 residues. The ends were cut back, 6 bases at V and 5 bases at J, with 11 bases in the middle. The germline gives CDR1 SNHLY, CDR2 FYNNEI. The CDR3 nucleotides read TGTGCCAGCAGAGATACCAGGGACGAGCAGTACTTC. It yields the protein CASRDTRDEQYF.

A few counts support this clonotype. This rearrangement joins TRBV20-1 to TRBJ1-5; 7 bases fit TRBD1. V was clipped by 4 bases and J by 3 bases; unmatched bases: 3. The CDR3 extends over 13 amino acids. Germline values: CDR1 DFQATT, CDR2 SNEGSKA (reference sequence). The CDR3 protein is CSAKTGYNQPQHF. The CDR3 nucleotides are TGCAGTGCTAAGACAGGGTACAATCAGCCCCAGCATTTT.

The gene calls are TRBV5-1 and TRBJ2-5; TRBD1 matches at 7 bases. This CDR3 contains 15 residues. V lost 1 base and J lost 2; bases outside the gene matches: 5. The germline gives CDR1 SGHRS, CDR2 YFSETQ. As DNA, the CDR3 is TGCGCCAGCAGCTTGCTTGGGACAGAGCAAGAGACCCAGTACTTC. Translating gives CASSLLGTEQETQYF.

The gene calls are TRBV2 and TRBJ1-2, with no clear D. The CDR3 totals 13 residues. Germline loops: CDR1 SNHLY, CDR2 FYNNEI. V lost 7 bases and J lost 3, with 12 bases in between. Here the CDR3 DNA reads TGTGCCAGCATCCCCGAGGGCTACTATGGCTACACCTTC. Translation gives CASIPEGYYGYTF. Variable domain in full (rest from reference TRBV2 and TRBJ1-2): EPEVTQTPSHQVTQMGQEVILRCVPISNHLYFYWYRQILGQKVEFLVSFYNNEISEKSEIFDDQFSVERPDGSNFTLKIRSTKLEDSAMYFCASIPEGYYGYTFGSGTRLTVV.

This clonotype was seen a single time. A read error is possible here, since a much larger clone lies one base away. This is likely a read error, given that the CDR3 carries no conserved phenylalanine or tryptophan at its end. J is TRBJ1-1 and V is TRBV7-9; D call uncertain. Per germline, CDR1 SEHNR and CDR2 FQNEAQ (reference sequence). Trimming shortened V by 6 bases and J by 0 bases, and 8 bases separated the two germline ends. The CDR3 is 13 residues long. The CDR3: CASRYSLNTEAFL. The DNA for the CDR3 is TGTGCCAGCAGATATAGCCTGAACACTGAAGCTTTCCTT.

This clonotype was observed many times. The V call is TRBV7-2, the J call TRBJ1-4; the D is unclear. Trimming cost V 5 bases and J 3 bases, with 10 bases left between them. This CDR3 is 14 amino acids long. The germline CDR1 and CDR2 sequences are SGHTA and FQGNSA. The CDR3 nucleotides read TGTGCCAGCAGCGGCGGTACAGCTAATGAAAAACTGTTTTTT. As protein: CASSGGTANEKLFF.

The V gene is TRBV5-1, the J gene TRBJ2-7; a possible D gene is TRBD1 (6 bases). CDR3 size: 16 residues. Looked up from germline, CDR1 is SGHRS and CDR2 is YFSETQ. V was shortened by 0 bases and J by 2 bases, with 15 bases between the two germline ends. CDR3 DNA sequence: TGCGCCAGCAGCTTGGCTGGACAGTGGGAAACCTACGAGCAGTACTTC. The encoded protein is CASSLAGQWETYEQYF.

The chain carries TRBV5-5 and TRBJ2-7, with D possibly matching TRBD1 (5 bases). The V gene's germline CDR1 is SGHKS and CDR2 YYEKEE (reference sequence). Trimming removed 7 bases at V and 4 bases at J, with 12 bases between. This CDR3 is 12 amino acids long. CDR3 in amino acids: CASVLQVYEQYF. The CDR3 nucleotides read TGTGCCAGCGTCCTACAGGTTTACGAGCAGTACTTC.

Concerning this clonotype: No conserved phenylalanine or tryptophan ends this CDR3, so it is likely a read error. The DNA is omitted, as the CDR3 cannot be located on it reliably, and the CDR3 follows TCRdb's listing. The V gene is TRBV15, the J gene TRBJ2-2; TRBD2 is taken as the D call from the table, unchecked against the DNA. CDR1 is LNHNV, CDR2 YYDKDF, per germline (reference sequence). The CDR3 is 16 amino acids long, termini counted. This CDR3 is CATKFGGRANTGELCA.

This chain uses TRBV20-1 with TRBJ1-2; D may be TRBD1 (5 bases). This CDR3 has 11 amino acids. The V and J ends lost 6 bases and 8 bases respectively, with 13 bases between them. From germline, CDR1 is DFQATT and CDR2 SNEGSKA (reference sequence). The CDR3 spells CSATRASGYTF. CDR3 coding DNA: TGCAGTGCCACCAGGGCTTCGGGCTACACCTTC.

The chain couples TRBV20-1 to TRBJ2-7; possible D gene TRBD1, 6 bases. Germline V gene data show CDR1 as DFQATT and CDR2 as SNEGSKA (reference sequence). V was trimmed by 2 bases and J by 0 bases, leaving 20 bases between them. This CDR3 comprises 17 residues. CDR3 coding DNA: TGCAGTGCTAGACCCTCCGACGGCAGGGGTCCCTCCTACGAGCAGTACTTC. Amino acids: CSARPSDGRGPSYEQYF.

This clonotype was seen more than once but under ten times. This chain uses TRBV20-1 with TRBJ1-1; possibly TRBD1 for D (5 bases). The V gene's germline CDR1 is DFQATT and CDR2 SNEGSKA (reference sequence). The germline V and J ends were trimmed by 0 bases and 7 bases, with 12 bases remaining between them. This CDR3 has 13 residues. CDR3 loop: CSAREAGQHEAFF. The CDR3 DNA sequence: TGCAGTGCTAGAGAGGCGGGGCAACATGAAGCTTTCTTT.

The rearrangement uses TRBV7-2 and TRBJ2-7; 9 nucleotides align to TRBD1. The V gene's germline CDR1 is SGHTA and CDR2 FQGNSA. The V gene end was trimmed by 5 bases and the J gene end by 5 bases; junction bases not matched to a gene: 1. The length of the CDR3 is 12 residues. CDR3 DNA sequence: TGTGCCAGCAGCGACAGGGGGAACGAGCAGTACTTC. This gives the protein CASSDRGNEQYF.

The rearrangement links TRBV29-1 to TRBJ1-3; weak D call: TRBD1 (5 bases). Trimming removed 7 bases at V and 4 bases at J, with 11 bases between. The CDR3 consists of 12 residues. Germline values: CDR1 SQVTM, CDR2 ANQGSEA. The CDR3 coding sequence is TGCAGCGCTGGGGCGGAGGGAAACACCATATATTTT. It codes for CSAGAEGNTIYF.

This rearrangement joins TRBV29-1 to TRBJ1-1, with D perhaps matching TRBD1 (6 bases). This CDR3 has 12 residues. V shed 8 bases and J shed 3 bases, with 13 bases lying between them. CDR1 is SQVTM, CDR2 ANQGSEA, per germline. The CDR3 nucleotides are TGCAGCTTAGGAGGGGGTTACACTGAAGCTTTCTTT. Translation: CSLGGGYTEAFF.

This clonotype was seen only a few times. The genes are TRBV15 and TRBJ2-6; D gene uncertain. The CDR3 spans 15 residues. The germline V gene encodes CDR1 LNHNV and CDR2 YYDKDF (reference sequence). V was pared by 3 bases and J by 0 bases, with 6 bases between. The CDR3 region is CATSSVASGANVLTF. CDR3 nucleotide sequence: TGTGCCACCAGCAGCGTAGCCTCTGGGGCCAACGTCCTGACTTTC.

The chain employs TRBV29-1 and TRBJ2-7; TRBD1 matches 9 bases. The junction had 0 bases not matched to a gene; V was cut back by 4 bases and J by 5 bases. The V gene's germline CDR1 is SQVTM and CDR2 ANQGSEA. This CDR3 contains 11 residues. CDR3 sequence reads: CSVGQGDEQYF. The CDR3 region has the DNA TGCAGCGTTGGACAGGGGGACGAGCAGTACTTC.

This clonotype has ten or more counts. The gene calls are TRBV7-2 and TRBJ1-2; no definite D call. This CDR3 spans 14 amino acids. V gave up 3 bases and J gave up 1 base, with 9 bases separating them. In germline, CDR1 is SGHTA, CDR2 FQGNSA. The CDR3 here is CASSFGRSNYGYTF. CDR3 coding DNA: TGTGCCAGCAGCTTTGGCAGGAGTAACTATGGCTACACCTTC.

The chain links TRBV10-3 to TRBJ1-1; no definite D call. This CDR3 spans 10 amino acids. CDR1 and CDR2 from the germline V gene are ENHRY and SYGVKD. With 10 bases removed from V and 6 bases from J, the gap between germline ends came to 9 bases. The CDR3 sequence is CASQFPEAFF. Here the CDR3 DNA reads TGTGCCAGCCAGTTTCCTGAAGCTTTCTTT.

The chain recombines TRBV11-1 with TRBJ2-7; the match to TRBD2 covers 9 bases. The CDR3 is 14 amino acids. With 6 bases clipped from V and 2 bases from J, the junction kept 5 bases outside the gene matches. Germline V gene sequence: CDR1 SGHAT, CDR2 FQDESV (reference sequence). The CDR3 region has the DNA TGTGCCAGCAGTCCTAGCGGGAATCCCTACGAGCAGTACTTC. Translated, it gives CASSPSGNPYEQYF.

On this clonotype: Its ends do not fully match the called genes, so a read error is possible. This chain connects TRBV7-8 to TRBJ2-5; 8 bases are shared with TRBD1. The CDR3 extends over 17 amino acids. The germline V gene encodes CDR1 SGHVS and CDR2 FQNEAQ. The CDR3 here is CASSQDQGAELEETQYF. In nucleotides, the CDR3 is TGCGCCAGCAGCCAAGATCAGGGGGCAGAATTGGAAGAGACCCAGTACTTC.

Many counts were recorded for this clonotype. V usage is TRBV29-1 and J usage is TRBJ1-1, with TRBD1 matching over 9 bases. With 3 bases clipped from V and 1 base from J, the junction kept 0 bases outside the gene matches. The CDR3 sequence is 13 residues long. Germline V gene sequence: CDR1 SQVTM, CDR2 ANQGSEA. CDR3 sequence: CSVEDRGNTEAFF. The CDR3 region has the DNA TGCAGCGTTGAGGACAGGGGGAACACTGAAGCTTTCTTT.

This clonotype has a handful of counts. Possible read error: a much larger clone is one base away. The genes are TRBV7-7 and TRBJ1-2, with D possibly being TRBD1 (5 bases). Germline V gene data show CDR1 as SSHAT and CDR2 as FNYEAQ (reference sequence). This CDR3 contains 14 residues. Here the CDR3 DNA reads TGTGCTAGCAGCCCGGGACGGAAGGACTATGGCTACACCTTC. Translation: CASSPGRKDYGYTF.